Listed below are T cell receptor beta chains from one sample, sequenced in a study of graft-versus-host responses after intestinal transplantation. Clones were read by immunoSEQ multiplex PCR, and TCRdb kept only the in-frame ones, dropping some. The table records 40,000 to 45,000 clones, approximately 96% of them present only once. Their antigen targets remain unknown. This specimen was unstimulated CD8+ T cells sorted from spleen or lymph node cells, taken before transplant. The receptor source for this set is a human donor who was the organ donor for an intestinal transplant. CDR3s include the opening cysteine and the closing phenylalanine or tryptophan. D genes are given only for firm matches.

V gene: TRBV5-1
D gene: .
J gene: TRBJ1-1
CDR3 DNA: TGCGCCAGCAGCTTCGACGGGAACACTGAAGCTTTCTTT
CDR3 protein: CASSFDGNTEAFF

V gene: TRBV6-4
D gene: .
J gene: TRBJ2-3
CDR3 DNA: TGTGCCAGCAGTGACACAGGGACTGGGGCAGATACGCAGTATTTT
CDR3 protein: CASSDTGTGADTQYF

V gene: TRBV27
D gene: TRBD2
J gene: TRBJ2-1
CDR3 DNA: TGTGCCAGCAGTTCCGGGACTAGCGGGGGTTACAATGAGCAGTTCTTC
CDR3 protein: CASSSGTSGGYNEQFF

V gene: TRBV11-2
D gene: TRBD2
J gene: TRBJ2-7
CDR3 DNA: TGTGCCAGCAGCTTAGGGCGCGGGGGGGTTTCTTTTAGGGAGCAGTACTTC
CDR3 protein: CASSLGRGGVSFREQYF

V gene: TRBV4-1
D gene: .
J gene: TRBJ2-1
CDR3 DNA: TGCGCCAGCAGCTACGACTATAGTTCCTACAATGAGCAGTTCTTC
CDR3 protein: CASSYDYSSYNEQFF

V gene: TRBV9
D gene: TRBD2
J gene: TRBJ2-5
CDR3 DNA: TGTGCCAGCAGCGCGGGACTAGCTGCGTACGAAGAGACCCAGTACTTC
CDR3 protein: CASSAGLAAYEETQYF

V gene: TRBV29-1
D gene: .
J gene: TRBJ2-7
CDR3 DNA: TGCAGCGTTTCACGGGGGCTCTCCTACGAGCAGTACTTC
CDR3 protein: CSVSRGLSYEQYF

V gene: TRBV6-5
D gene: .
J gene: TRBJ1-1
CDR3 DNA: TGTGCCAGCAGTTACCGCAGGGAAGGTGAAGCTTTCTTT
CDR3 protein: CASSYRREGEAFF

V gene: TRBV7-2
D gene: TRBD2
J gene: TRBJ2-5
CDR3 DNA: TGTGCCAGCAGCTTATGGGGACTAGCGGGGGGGCATTTCCAAGAGACCCAGTACTTC
CDR3 protein: CASSLWGLAGGHFQETQYF

V gene: TRBV4-2
D gene: .
J gene: TRBJ2-1
CDR3 DNA: TGTGCCAGCAGCCAAGGGCGTTTGGACAATGAGCAGTTCTTC
CDR3 protein: CASSQGRLDNEQFF

V gene: TRBV7-8
D gene: .
J gene: TRBJ1-6
CDR3 DNA: TGTGCCAGCAGCTTAGACAGCTCCTATAATTCACCCCTCCACTTT
CDR3 protein: CASSLDSSYNSPLHF

V gene: TRBV7-2
D gene: TRBD2
J gene: TRBJ2-1
CDR3 DNA: TGTGCCAGCAGCTTTTTCCTAGCGGGGGGAAATGAGCAGTTCTTC
CDR3 protein: CASSFFLAGGNEQFF

V gene: TRBV29-1
D gene: .
J gene: TRBJ2-3
CDR3 DNA: TGTAGCGTTGAGTTGCCGGGGGGCCTGCCAGATACGCAGTATTTT
CDR3 protein: CSVELPGGLPDTQYF

V gene: TRBV7-9
D gene: .
J gene: TRBJ1-3
CDR3 DNA: TGTGCCAGCAGCCTCACAGGGCCCTTTCGGGGCACCATATATTTT
CDR3 protein: CASSLTGPFRGTIYF